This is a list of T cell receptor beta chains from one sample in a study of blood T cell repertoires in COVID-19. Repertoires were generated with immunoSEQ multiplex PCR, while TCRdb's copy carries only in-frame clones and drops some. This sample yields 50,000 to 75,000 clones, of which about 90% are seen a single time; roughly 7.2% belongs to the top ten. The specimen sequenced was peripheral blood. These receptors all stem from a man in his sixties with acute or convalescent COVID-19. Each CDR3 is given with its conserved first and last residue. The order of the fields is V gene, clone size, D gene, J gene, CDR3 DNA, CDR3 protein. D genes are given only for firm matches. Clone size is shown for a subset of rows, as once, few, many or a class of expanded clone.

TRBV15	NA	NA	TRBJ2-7	TGTGCCACCAGCAGAGGTAACTCCCGAAGCTCCTACGAGCAGTACTTC	CATSRGNSRSSYEQYF
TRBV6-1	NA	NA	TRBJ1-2	TGTGCCAGCAGTGAAAACAGGGTGAATGGCTACACCTTC	CASSENRVNGYTF
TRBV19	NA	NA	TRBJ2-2	TGTGCCAGTACCAAGACTAGACAGACCGGGGAGCTGTTTTTT	CASTKTRQTGELFF
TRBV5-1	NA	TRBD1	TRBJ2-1	TGCGCCAGCAGCCGGGACTCGACAGGGGCCTCCTACAATGAGCAGTTCTTC	CASSRDSTGASYNEQFF
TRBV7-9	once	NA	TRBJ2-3	TGTGCCAGCAGCTTGTGTCGACTAGATACGCAGTATTTT	CASSLCRLDTQYF
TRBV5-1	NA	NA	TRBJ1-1	TGCGCCAGCAGCTTGTCGTCAGGGAACACTGAAGCTTTCTTT	CASSLSSGNTEAFF
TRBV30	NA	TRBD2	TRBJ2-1	TGTGCCTGGACGCGTAGCGGGGGGGCCGGTGAGCAGTTCTTC	CAWTRSGGAGEQFF
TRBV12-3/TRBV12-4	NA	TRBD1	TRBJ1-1	TGTGCCAGCAGCTGGACAGGGGGTACTGAAGCTTTCTTT	CASSWTGGTEAFF
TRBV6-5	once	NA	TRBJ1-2	TGTGCCAGCACCAATCAGGTTACATATGGCTACACCTTC	CASTNQVTYGYTF
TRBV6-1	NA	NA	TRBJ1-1	TGTGCCAGCAGTGAAGAGGGAGGGGTCACTGAAGCTTTCTTT	CASSEEGGVTEAFF
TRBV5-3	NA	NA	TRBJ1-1	TGTGCCAGAAGCTGTCAGAAGAACACTGAAGCTTTCTTT	CARSCQKNTEAFF
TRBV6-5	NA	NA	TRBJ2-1	TGTGCCAGCAGTTATCGTGTGTCGCGGCCGAACAATGAGCAGTTCTTC	CASSYRVSRPNNEQFF
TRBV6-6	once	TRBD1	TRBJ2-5	TGTGCCAGCAGTTACCCTCAGGGGGTCGTAGGAGAGACCCAGTACTTC	CASSYPQGVVGETQYF
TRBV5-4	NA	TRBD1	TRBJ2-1	TGTGCCAGCGGGACAGGGGGTTTGGATGAGCAGTTCTTC	CASGTGGLDEQFF
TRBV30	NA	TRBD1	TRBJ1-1	TGTGCCTGGGCCGACCTCCTCAGACAGGGCCCTCAAGCTTTCTTT	CAWADLLRQGPQAFF
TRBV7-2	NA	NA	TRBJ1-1	TGTGCCAGCAGCTTAGCCAGGACACAGACTGAAGCTTTCTTT	CASSLARTQTEAFF
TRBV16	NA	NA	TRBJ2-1	TGTGCCAGCAGCCAATTTGGGGGCATAACTAACAATGAGCAGTTCTTC	CASSQFGGITNNEQFF
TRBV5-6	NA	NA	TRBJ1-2	TGTGCCAGCAGCTTGGTAGAGGGGGATTATAACACCTTC	CASSLVEGDYNTF
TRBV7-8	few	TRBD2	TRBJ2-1	TGTGCCAGCAGCCGAGGGAGCGGGGGTAACAATGAGCAGTTCTTC	CASSRGSGGNNEQFF
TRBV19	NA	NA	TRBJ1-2	TGTGCCAGTAGCAGAGACAGGACTTATGGCTACACCTTC	CASSRDRTYGYTF
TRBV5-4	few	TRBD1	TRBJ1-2	TGTGCCAGCAGCGGGACAGGACTCTATGGCTACACCTTC	CASSGTGLYGYTF
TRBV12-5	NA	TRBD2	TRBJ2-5	TGTGCTAGTGGTTTTACTAGCGGGGTCACAGAGACCCAGTACTTC	CASGFTSGVTETQYF
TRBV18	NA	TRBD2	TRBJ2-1	TGTGCCAGCTCACCACCAACTAGCGTGAATGAGCAGTTCTTC	CASSPPTSVNEQFF
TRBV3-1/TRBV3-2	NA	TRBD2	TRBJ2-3	TGTGCCAGCAGCCAAGATTTTTCTAGCGGGGGGATCACGCAGTATTTT	CASSQDFSSGGITQYF
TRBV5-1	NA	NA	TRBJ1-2	TGCGCCAGCAGCCAGGGGACAAACCTACATGGCTACACCTTC	CASSQGTNLHGYTF
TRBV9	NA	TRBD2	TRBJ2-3	TGTGCCAGCAGCGTCTCCATGCGGGGGAAACTTGGGGATACGCAGTATTTT	CASSVSMRGKLGDTQYF
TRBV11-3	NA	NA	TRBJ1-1	TGTGCCAGCAGTTATCTCCCAGGTGCTGAAGCTTTCTTT	CASSYLPGAEAFF
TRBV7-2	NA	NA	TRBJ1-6	TGTGCCAGCAGCTTTCGCGGTTATGATAATTCACCCCTCCACTTT	CASSFRGYDNSPLHF